The source of this T cell receptor (beta chain) is a study of blood T cells in healthy people across ages. Findings of the study overall: Per million T cells, the diversity of TCR beta decreased roughly linearly as age advanced.

In this sample, this clonotype turned up many times. Its antigen is not identified. V lost 7 bases and J lost 4; bases outside the gene matches: 2. The CDR3 loop spans 11 amino acids. Germline-derived CDR1 and CDR2 are SQVTM and ANQGSEA. Together with a sample-barcoded 5' primer, a J-beta primer mix was included in a second PCR lasting roughly 6 to 12 cycles. TCRdb reanalysed the 5' RACE reads using MiXCR and keeps one entry per CDR3 protein. The sample has around 710,000 distinct CDR3 sequences; approximately 43% are singletons. The chain uses TRBV29-1 and TRBJ2-3; 7 bases map to TRBD2. The sequenced sample consisted of blood. This receptor was identified in an older woman in good health. The CDR3 sequence: CSGGSADTQYF. CDR3 nucleotides: TGCAGCGGCGGGAGTGCAGATACGCAGTATTTT.